Listed here are 28 T cell receptor beta chains from one sample, sequenced in a study of graft-versus-host responses after intestinal transplantation. Profiling relied on immunoSEQ multiplex PCR, and the TCRdb table lists in-frame clones only, not all of them. The data hold tens of thousands of clones, with around 92% observed a single time. Sample: PBMCs, taken 98 days after intestinal transplantation. These receptors were collected from a human patient who received an intestinal transplant, so some T cells may come from the graft donor.

This clone was recorded once. V usage is TRBV28 and J usage is TRBJ2-1, with D possibly TRBD2 on 6 matching bases. The length of the CDR3 is 16 residues. Trimming removed 5 bases from V and 6 bases from J, with 20 bases in between. From germline, CDR1 is MDHEN and CDR2 SYDVKM. The CDR3 coding sequence is TGTGCCAGCAGTCCTTTCGCGGGGCAGGTAGGCAATGAGCAGTTCTTC. This translates into CASSPFAGQVGNEQFF.

This chain connects TRBV6-1 to TRBJ1-2; the D is unclear. The CDR3 sequence is 15 residues long. V was trimmed by 0 bases and J by 1 base, leaving 9 bases between them. Looked up from germline, CDR1 is MNHNS and CDR2 is SASEGT. CDR3 sequence reads: CASSEALRLNYGYTF. In DNA, the CDR3 is TGTGCCAGCAGTGAAGCGCTTCGACTTAACTATGGCTACACCTTC.

This clone was picked up a small number of times. The V call is TRBV28, the J call TRBJ2-5; TRBD1 matches at 7 bases. This CDR3 comprises 12 residues. Germline V lookup: CDR1 MDHEN, CDR2 SYDVKM. Unmatched junction bases numbered 6, after V lost 10 bases and J lost 4 bases. CDR3 nucleotide sequence: TGTGCCAACCAAAGGGGGCGAGAGACCCAGTACTTC. Protein sequence: CANQRGRETQYF.

This clone was observed a single time. The rearrangement joins TRBV4-1 to TRBJ2-3; D is uncertain. Germline loops: CDR1 MGHRA, CDR2 YSYEKL. V gave up 1 base and J gave up 6 bases, with 11 bases separating them. CDR3 length equals 14 residues. DNA of the CDR3: TGCGCCAGCAGCCAAGTTTTAGGTGCTGATACGCAGTATTTT. Protein: CASSQVLGADTQYF.

The chain has TRBV9 and TRBJ1-5, with D hard to call. V was cut by 3 bases and J by 4 bases, with 5 bases left in between. Germline values: CDR1 SGDLS, CDR2 YYNGEE. The CDR3 spans 12 residues. The chain's CDR3 is CASSAGNQPQHF. The DNA of the CDR3 is TGTGCCAGCAGCGCGGGGAATCAGCCCCAGCATTTT.

The chain has TRBV4-1 and TRBJ2-1; 14 nucleotides line up with TRBD2. The CDR3 has 16 amino acids. The junction had 10 bases not matched to a gene; V was cut back by 5 bases and J by 10 bases. Germline CDR1 is MGHRA and CDR2 is YSYEKL. The chain's CDR3 is CASSATGGLAGDEQFF. As DNA, the CDR3 is TGCGCCAGCAGCGCGACGGGGGGACTAGCGGGGGACGAGCAGTTCTTC.

The DNA for the CDR3 is TGTGCCAGCAGTTATGCGGGTCCCCACTCCTACGAGCAGTACTTC. Translated, it gives CASSYAGPHSYEQYF. The chain combines TRBV27 with TRBJ2-7; D perhaps matches TRBD2 (5 bases). The germline CDR1 and CDR2 sequences are MNHEY and SMNVEV (reference sequence). Trimming shortened V by 4 bases and J by 0 bases, and 13 bases separated the two germline ends. The CDR3 runs to 15 residues.

This clone was counted once. This chain uses TRBV11-3 with TRBJ2-7; the D gene could be TRBD1 or TRBD2 (6 bases each). Germline-derived CDR1 and CDR2 are SGHNT and YENEEA. The CDR3 sequence is 14 residues long. Trimming stripped 5 bases from V and 2 bases from J, with 13 bases between. The CDR3 loop reads CASSGGQETYEQYF. Here the CDR3 DNA reads TGTGCCAGCAGCGGGGGGCAGGAGACCTACGAGCAGTACTTC.

The CDR3: CASSSGLARYNEQFF. As DNA, the CDR3 is TGTGCCAGCAGTTCGGGACTAGCTAGGTACAATGAGCAGTTCTTC. The chain uses TRBV2 and TRBJ2-1; 9 nucleotides match TRBD2. This CDR3 has 15 residues. Germline CDR1 reads SNHLY; CDR2 reads FYNNEI. V dropped 5 bases and J dropped 4; count of bases not matched to a gene: 6. The full variable domain, with the rest looked up from reference TRBV2 and TRBJ2-1, is EPEVTQTPSHQVTQMGQEVILRCVPISNHLYFYWYRQILGQKVEFLVSFYNNEISEKSEIFDDQFSVERPDGSNFTLKIRSTKLEDSAMYFCASSSGLARYNEQFFGPGTRLTVL.

This clone was seen a single time. The genes are TRBV7-9 and TRBJ1-3, with D unresolved. Trimming shortened V by 1 base and J by 0 bases, and 7 bases separated the two germline ends. Germline values: CDR1 SEHNR, CDR2 FQNEAQ (reference sequence). This CDR3 comprises 15 residues. The CDR3 spells CASSLDTYSGNTIYF. CDR3 nucleotides: TGTGCCAGCAGCTTAGACACATACTCTGGAAACACCATATATTTT. Complete variable domain (other parts from reference TRBV7-9 and TRBJ1-3): DTGVSQNPRHKITKRGQNVTFRCDPISEHNRLYWYRQTLGQGPEFLTYFQNEAQLEKSRLLSDRFSAERPKGSFSTLEIQRTEQGDSAMYLCASSLDTYSGNTIYFGEGSWLTVV.

V and J are TRBV6-1 and TRBJ2-1, with D perhaps TRBD1 (6 bases). Germline V CDR1 and CDR2: MNHNS, SASEGT. The CDR3 consists of 16 residues. V dropped 0 bases and J dropped 0 bases, with 9 bases sitting between them. The CDR3 here is CASSEAGAPSYNEQFF. CDR3 nucleotide sequence: TGTGCCAGCAGTGAAGCGGGGGCCCCCTCCTACAATGAGCAGTTCTTC.

This clone was counted a single time. This chain links TRBV7-3 with TRBJ2-3; 14 nucleotides line up with TRBD2. The CDR3 loop spans 15 amino acids. V lost 3 bases to trimming and J lost 6 bases; unmatched junction nucleotides: 2. The germline gives CDR1 SGHTA, CDR2 FQGTGA. This CDR3 reads CASSLGLAGADTQYF. In DNA form, the CDR3 reads TGTGCCAGCAGCTTGGGACTAGCGGGAGCCGATACGCAGTATTTT.

The genes are TRBV7-9 and TRBJ1-3; D is perhaps TRBD1 (6 bases). Trimming took 0 bases from V and 0 from J, leaving 9 bases between them. Germline V lookup: CDR1 SEHNR, CDR2 FQNEAQ (reference sequence). The CDR3 spans 16 residues. The CDR3 loop is CASSLAGDISGNTIYF. The CDR3 bases are TGTGCCAGCAGCTTAGCAGGGGACATCTCTGGAAACACCATATATTTT.

The gene calls are TRBV10-3 and TRBJ2-1; 13 bases are shared with TRBD2. V trimming: 4 bases; J trimming: 6 bases; junction bases outside the gene matches: 18. The CDR3 sequence is 20 residues long. The germline CDR1 and CDR2 sequences are ENHRY and SYGVKD. In nucleotides, the CDR3 is TGTGCCATCAGTGTAGGGACTAGCGGGGTGGTGACGCACGGGGGCAATGAGCAGTTCTTC. As protein: CAISVGTSGVVTHGGNEQFF.

The chain is built from TRBV6-5 and TRBJ1-2; possible D gene TRBD1, 5 bases. From germline, CDR1 is MNHEY and CDR2 SVGAGI. The CDR3 spans 16 residues. The germline V and J ends were trimmed by 2 bases and 7 bases, with 20 bases remaining between them. The CDR3 nucleotides are TGTGCCAGCAGTTACGATGGGGCCTTCAAACAGATTGGCTACACCTTC. Protein: CASSYDGAFKQIGYTF.

The rearrangement links TRBV5-4 to TRBJ2-7; D is unclear. The germline CDR1 and CDR2 sequences are SGHNT and YYREEE (reference sequence). V shed 6 bases and J shed 4 bases, with 11 bases lying between them. This CDR3 spans 12 amino acids. CDR3 loop: CASTNDGYEQYF. Here the CDR3 DNA reads TGTGCCAGCACCAACGACGGTTACGAGCAGTACTTC.

V gene TRBV29-1 combines with J gene TRBJ2-1; TRBD2 agrees at 7 bases. Germline CDR1 SQVTM, CDR2 ANQGSEA. The CDR3 consists of 14 residues. The J segment lost 3 bases and the V segment lost 3 bases, leaving 5 bases of the junction unmatched. Written as DNA, the CDR3 is TGCAGCGTTGATTGGCTAGCGGACTACAATGAGCAGTTCTTC. Protein: CSVDWLADYNEQFF.

The rearrangement uses TRBV6-1 and TRBJ2-4; a possible D gene is TRBD2 (6 bases). This CDR3 is 17 amino acids long. V gave up 2 bases and J gave up 0 bases, with 14 bases separating them. The germline CDR1 and CDR2 sequences are MNHNS and SASEGT. The CDR3 loop reads CASSETRDSEAKNIQYF. The CDR3 DNA reads as TGTGCCAGCAGTGAAACGCGGGATTCTGAAGCCAAAAACATTCAGTACTTC.

The chain recombines TRBV11-2 with TRBJ2-1; D is unresolved. The CDR3 contains 15 residues. Germline loops: CDR1 SGHAT, CDR2 FQNNGV. V dropped 2 bases and J dropped 9 bases, with 17 bases sitting between them. CDR3 coding DNA: TGTGCCAGCAGCTTACTAGGATCGTGGGAAAGTGAGCAGTTCTTC. The encoded protein is CASSLLGSWESEQFF.

V usage is TRBV18 and J usage is TRBJ2-5; a possible D gene is TRBD2 (6 bases). Germline V CDR1 and CDR2: KGHSH, LQKENI. V dropped 3 bases and J dropped 4 bases, with 9 bases sitting between them. CDR3 length: 13 residues. CDR3 sequence (DNA): TGTGCCAGCTCACCGGTGGAGGGAGAGACCCAGTACTTC. Its protein product is CASSPVEGETQYF.

The chain couples TRBV6-1 to TRBJ2-5; possible D gene TRBD2, 6 bases. V was pared by 4 bases and J by 5 bases, with 17 bases between. The germline CDR1 and CDR2 sequences are MNHNS and SASEGT. CDR3 length: 15 amino acids. As DNA, the CDR3 is TGTGCCAGCAGTGCGTCCGGGGGAGCCTGGGAGACCCAGTACTTC. Its translation is CASSASGGAWETQYF.

This chain links TRBV5-1 with TRBJ2-2, with D possibly TRBD1 on 6 matching bases. Germline lookup yields CDR1 SGHRS and CDR2 YFSETQ. The CDR3 contains 15 residues. The V and J ends lost 4 bases and 3 bases respectively, with 13 bases between them. This CDR3 reads CASSLETGYTGELFF. In DNA form, the CDR3 reads TGCGCCAGCAGCCTCGAAACAGGGTACACCGGGGAGCTGTTTTTT.

This clone was seen a few times. The chain has TRBV6-5 and TRBJ1-1; D is unclear. This CDR3 has 15 amino acids. Trimming removed 0 bases at V and 0 bases at J, with 8 bases between. CDR1 is MNHEY and CDR2 is SVGAGI in the germline V gene. In DNA, the CDR3 is TGTGCCAGCAGTTACTCGGGCCAGTTGAACACTGAAGCTTTCTTT. Translation gives CASSYSGQLNTEAFF.

This chain connects TRBV6-5 to TRBJ1-1, with TRBD1 identical over 7 bases. The CDR3 loop spans 16 amino acids. Per germline, CDR1 MNHEY and CDR2 SVGAGI. V was pared by 2 bases and J by 5 bases, with 11 bases of the junction left unmatched. The CDR3 loop reads CASSYLTTGAGTEAFF. The CDR3 DNA follows: TGTGCCAGCAGTTACCTTACAACAGGGGCGGGTACTGAAGCTTTCTTT.

This clone was observed a single time. The gene calls are TRBV30 and TRBJ2-1; weak D call: TRBD1 (7 bases). The germline V gene has CDR1 GTSNPN and CDR2 SVGIG (reference sequence). Trimming took 4 bases from V and 9 from J, leaving 16 bases between them. This CDR3 has 13 residues. The CDR3 loop is CAWIQGGLGEQFF. The CDR3 coding sequence is TGTGCCTGGATCCAGGGGGGTTTGGGTGAGCAGTTCTTC.

The chain has TRBV5-4 and TRBJ2-5; the D gene could be TRBD1 or TRBD2 (6 bases each). The germline CDR1 and CDR2 sequences are SGHNT and YYREEE (reference sequence). The ends were cut back, 0 bases at V and 5 bases at J, with 11 bases in the middle. This CDR3 is built from 14 residues. The CDR3 nucleotides are TGTGCCAGCAGCTTGGAGGGGGGCGTGGAGACCCAGTACTTC. Protein: CASSLEGGVETQYF.

The rearrangement links TRBV11-2 to TRBJ2-7; D might be TRBD2 (6 bases). The CDR3 length is 16 residues. Germline-derived CDR1 and CDR2 are SGHAT and FQNNGV. Trimming took 1 base from V and 6 from J, leaving 19 bases between them. The CDR3 loop reads CASSLGGGDFDSEQYF. CDR3 coding DNA: TGTGCCAGCAGCTTAGGGGGCGGGGACTTCGATTCCGAGCAGTACTTC.

The chain recombines TRBV5-1 with TRBJ2-2; no reliable D call. V lost 4 bases and J 3 bases, leaving 7 bases between the germline ends. Germline lookup yields CDR1 SGHRS and CDR2 YFSETQ. The CDR3 has 13 residues. The CDR3 region has the DNA TGCGCCAGCAGCCCCGACTACACCGGGGAGCTGTTTTTT. Protein sequence: CASSPDYTGELFF.